Listed here is a single T cell receptor (beta chain). Authors' data handling: Reference gene primers were amplified, and this amplification served to estimate nucleated cell counts. Clones were sequenced by immunoSEQ multiplex PCR, and TCRdb holds only the in-frame ones, with some missing. That table is the source of V, J and clone size, and D and trimming were worked out from the DNA. The repertoire has 54,000 or so clones, approximately 83% of them found once; the top ten carry 3% to 4.5%. These data come from a study of blood T cell repertoires in COVID-19. About the research overall: Donors in the United States, Italy and Spain gave samples during acute or convalescent COVID-19. The cDNA or gDNA used as material had been derived from T cells, B-cell-depleted T cells, or PBMCs.

Germline CDR1 and CDR2: SGHTA and FQGNSA. The V and J ends lost 1 base and 1 base respectively, with 13 bases between them. The CDR3 loop spans 16 amino acids. The sequenced material came from peripheral blood. The receptor's source is a woman of 80 years or more with acute or convalescent COVID-19. This chain joins TRBV7-2 and TRBJ2-5; D possibly corresponds to TRBD2 (6 bases). The CDR3 coding sequence is TGTGCCAGCAGCTTAGAGGCGGGATGGGGCCAAGAGACCCAGTACTTC. Its protein product is CASSLEAGWGQETQYF.